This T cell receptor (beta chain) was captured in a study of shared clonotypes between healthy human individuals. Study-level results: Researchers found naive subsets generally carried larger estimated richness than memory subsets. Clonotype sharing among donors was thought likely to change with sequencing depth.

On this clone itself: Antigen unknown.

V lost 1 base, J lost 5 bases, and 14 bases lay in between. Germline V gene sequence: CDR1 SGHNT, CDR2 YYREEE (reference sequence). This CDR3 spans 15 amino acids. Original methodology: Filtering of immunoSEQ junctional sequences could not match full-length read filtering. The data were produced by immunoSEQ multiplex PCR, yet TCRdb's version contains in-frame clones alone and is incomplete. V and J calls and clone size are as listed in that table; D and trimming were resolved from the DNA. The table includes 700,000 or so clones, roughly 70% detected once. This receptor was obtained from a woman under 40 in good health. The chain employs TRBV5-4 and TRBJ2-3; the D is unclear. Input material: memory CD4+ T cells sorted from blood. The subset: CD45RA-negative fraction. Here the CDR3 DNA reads TGTGCCAGCAGCTTGAGTACCCGCAATAGAGATACGCAGTATTTT. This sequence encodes CASSLSTRNRDTQYF.